Listed below are T cell receptor beta chains from one sample, sequenced in a study of blood T cell repertoires in COVID-19. Sequenced by immunoSEQ multiplex PCR; TCRdb stores in-frame clones only, minus some. The sample gives some 120,000 clones, more than 80% of which show up once; more than 9% is in the top ten. Sequencing was carried out using peripheral blood. The source is a human donor in a cohort sampled during active COVID-19. CDR3s include the opening cysteine and the closing phenylalanine or tryptophan. The D gene is left open where the match is weak. Rows give clone size only sometimes, using once, few, many, or a class for an expanded clone.

size: NA
D: NA
J: TRBJ1-3
V: TRBV2
CDR3: CASSEGSSGNTIYF
DNA: TGTGCCAGCAGTGAAGGCAGCTCTGGAAACACCATATATTTT

size: NA
D: TRBD1
J: TRBJ1-2
V: TRBV29-1
CDR3: CSVGGAKHRGNYGYTF
DNA: TGCAGCGTTGGAGGGGCTAAACACAGGGGGAACTATGGCTACACCTTC

size: once
D: TRBD1
J: TRBJ1-4
V: TRBV6-5
CDR3: CASNPTGGENEKLFF
DNA: TGTGCCAGCAATCCTACAGGGGGAGAGAATGAAAAACTGTTTTTT

size: NA
D: NA
J: TRBJ2-5
V: TRBV30
CDR3: CAWSVQAETQYF
DNA: TGTGCCTGGAGTGTACAGGCAGAGACCCAGTACTTC

size: NA
D: TRBD1
J: TRBJ1-5
V: TRBV15
CDR3: CATSRPGTDHQPQHF
DNA: TGTGCCACCAGCAGGCCAGGGACAGACCATCAGCCCCAGCATTTT

size: NA
D: NA
J: TRBJ1-3
V: TRBV18
CDR3: CASSPPRSDNSGNTIYF
DNA: TGTGCCAGCTCACCACCGCGTTCGGACAACTCTGGAAACACCATATATTTT

size: NA
D: TRBD1
J: TRBJ2-1
V: TRBV4-2
CDR3: CASSQALAGTGKSNEQFF
DNA: TGTGCCAGCAGCCAAGCGCTAGCCGGGACAGGGAAATCCAATGAGCAGTTCTTC

size: NA
D: TRBD1
J: TRBJ1-6
V: TRBV9
CDR3: CASSGGQFNSPLHF
DNA: TGTGCCAGCAGCGGGGGACAGTTTAATTCACCCCTCCACTTT

size: NA
D: TRBD1
J: TRBJ2-7
V: TRBV7-2
CDR3: CASSWSTGGSYEQYF
DNA: TGTGCCAGCAGCTGGAGCACAGGGGGCTCCTACGAGCAGTACTTC

size: NA
D: TRBD2
J: TRBJ2-3
V: TRBV7-2
CDR3: CASSLRAGGPSTDTQYF
DNA: TGTGCCAGCAGCTTAAGAGCGGGAGGGCCGAGCACAGATACGCAGTATTTT

size: NA
D: TRBD1
J: TRBJ1-2
V: TRBV19
CDR3: CASSAPGGYGYTF
DNA: TGTGCCAGTAGTGCCCCAGGGGGCTATGGCTACACCTTC

size: NA
D: NA
J: TRBJ2-7
V: TRBV29-1
CDR3: CSVEEASPYEQYF
DNA: TGCAGCGTTGAAGAGGCATCTCCTTACGAGCAGTACTTC

size: NA
D: TRBD1
J: TRBJ2-5
V: TRBV3-1/TRBV3-2
CDR3: CASSRTGMAQETQYF
DNA: TGTGCCAGCAGCCGGACAGGGATGGCACAAGAGACCCAGTACTTC

size: once
D: NA
J: TRBJ1-1
V: TRBV6-5
CDR3: CASRLGEAFF
DNA: TGTGCCAGCAGATTAGGAGAGGCTTTCTTT

size: NA
D: TRBD1
J: TRBJ1-2
V: TRBV7-9
CDR3: CASSPDRGDYGYTF
DNA: TGTGCCAGCAGCCCGGACAGGGGGGACTATGGCTACACCTTC

size: NA
D: NA
J: TRBJ1-1
V: TRBV7-3
CDR3: CASSLMAVNMNTEAFF
DNA: TGTGCCAGCAGCTTAATGGCAGTCAATATGAACACTGAAGCTTTCTTT

size: NA
D: NA
J: TRBJ2-1
V: TRBV2
CDR3: CASNIGTYNEQFF
DNA: TGTGCCAGCAATATCGGGACCTACAATGAGCAGTTCTTC

size: NA
D: TRBD2
J: TRBJ2-1
V: TRBV19
CDR3: CASSIGRGGPYNEQFF
DNA: TGTGCCAGTAGTATAGGCCGCGGGGGGCCCTACAATGAGCAGTTCTTC

size: NA
D: TRBD1
J: TRBJ1-4
V: TRBV2
CDR3: CASSATGTNEKLFF
DNA: TGTGCCAGCAGTGCGACAGGGACTAATGAAAAACTGTTTTTT

size: NA
D: TRBD2
J: TRBJ2-5
V: TRBV7-2
CDR3: CASSLAWTAGGQETQYF
DNA: TGTGCCAGCAGCTTAGCCTGGACAGCGGGGGGGCAAGAGACCCAGTACTTC

size: NA
D: TRBD1
J: TRBJ2-7
V: TRBV19
CDR3: CASSYREQGYEQYF
DNA: TGTGCCAGTAGCTATCGAGAACAGGGGTACGAGCAGTACTTC

size: NA
D: NA
J: TRBJ2-3
V: TRBV9
CDR3: CASSEGGTDTQYF
DNA: TGTGCCAGCAGCGAAGGGGGCACAGATACGCAGTATTTT

size: NA
D: TRBD2
J: TRBJ2-1
V: TRBV3-1/TRBV3-2
CDR3: CASSQSGNAYEQFF
DNA: TGTGCCAGCAGCCAAAGCGGGAACGCCTATGAGCAGTTCTTC